This T cell receptor (beta chain) was captured by sequencing in a study of blood T cell repertoires in COVID-19. As for the study in general: Whether acute or convalescent, the COVID-19 samples came from the United States, Italy and Spain. Nucleic acid was either cDNA or gDNA, and it came from T cells, B-cell-depleted T cells, or PBMCs.

Authors' processing steps: From reference gene primer amplification, estimates of nucleated cell counts were derived. TCRdb keeps only in-frame clones here, not all; method: immunoSEQ multiplex PCR. Clone size and the V and J calls come from that table; the DNA yielded D and trimming. The table shows about 140,000 clones, with around 81% occurring only once. Germline lookup yields CDR1 SGHVS and CDR2 FNYEAQ. The CDR3 totals 15 residues. V was trimmed by 1 base and J by 7 bases, leaving 11 bases between them. Sequencing was performed on peripheral blood. This chain uses TRBV7-6 with TRBJ1-6; no reliable D call. The receptor was derived from a woman between 50 and 59 years old with acute or convalescent COVID-19. The CDR3 DNA reads TGTGCCAGCAGCTTAGATGGCAACCCAAATTCACCCCTCCACTTT. It codes for CASSLDGNPNSPLHF.